This T cell receptor (beta chain) was recovered during a study of blood T cell repertoires in COVID-19. Deletions cut 4 bases from V and 3 bases from J, with 10 bases between. Germline CDR1 and CDR2: SGHRS and YFSETQ. The CDR3 extends over 14 amino acids. The assay was immunoSEQ multiplex PCR, and TCRdb's table has in-frame clones only and misses some. The sample comprises more than 50,000 clones, around four fifths of which are singletons, and around 12% rests with the top ten. The sequence was collected from a human donor in a cohort sampled during active COVID-19. Sequencing was done on a sample of peripheral blood. This rearrangement joins TRBV5-1 to TRBJ1-4; D is uncertain. The CDR3 spells CASSLTSANEKLFF. DNA for the CDR3: TGCGCCAGCAGCCTGACTTCGGCTAATGAAAAACTGTTTTTT.